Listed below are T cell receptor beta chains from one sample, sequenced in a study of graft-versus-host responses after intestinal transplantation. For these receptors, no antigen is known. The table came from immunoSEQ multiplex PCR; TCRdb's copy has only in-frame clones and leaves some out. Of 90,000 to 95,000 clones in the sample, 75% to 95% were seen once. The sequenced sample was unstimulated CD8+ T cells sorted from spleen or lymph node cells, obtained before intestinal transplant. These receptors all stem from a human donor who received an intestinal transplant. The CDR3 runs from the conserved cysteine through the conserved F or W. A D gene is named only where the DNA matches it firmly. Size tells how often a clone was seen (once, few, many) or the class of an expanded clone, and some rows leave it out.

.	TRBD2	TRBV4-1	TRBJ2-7	CASSQLVGGRYEQYF	TGCGCCAGCAGCCAGCTAGTGGGAGGGAGGTACGAGCAGTACTTC
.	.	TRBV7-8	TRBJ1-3	CASSSNGRGVGNTIYF	TGTGCCAGCAGCTCCAACGGCAGGGGCGTTGGAAACACCATATATTTT
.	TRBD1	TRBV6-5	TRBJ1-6	CATSQMGQENSPLHF	TGTGCCACCTCACAAATGGGACAGGAGAATTCACCCCTCCACTTT
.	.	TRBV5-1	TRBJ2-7	CASSFQDSSSYEQYF	TGCGCCAGCAGCTTCCAGGACTCGAGCTCCTACGAGCAGTACTTC
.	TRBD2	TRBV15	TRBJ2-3	CATSTLRGSIYTQYF	TGTGCCACCAGCACCCTGCGGGGGTCGATTTACACGCAGTATTTT
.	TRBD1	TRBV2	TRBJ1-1	CASSERDRLNTEAFF	TGTGCCAGCAGTGAAAGGGACAGATTGAACACTGAAGCTTTCTTT
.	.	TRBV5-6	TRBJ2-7	CASSPIQTGEGRDSYEQYF	TGTGCCAGCAGTCCGATACAGACAGGGGAGGGCAGGGACAGTTACGAGCAGTACTTC
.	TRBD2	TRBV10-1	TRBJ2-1	CASSESSGSAYNEQFF	TGCGCCAGCAGTGAGTCTAGCGGGAGTGCCTACAATGAGCAGTTCTTC
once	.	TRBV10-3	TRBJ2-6	CAISAPGTRGANVLTF	TGTGCCATCAGTGCTCCAGGGACTCGTGGGGCCAACGTCCTGACTTTC
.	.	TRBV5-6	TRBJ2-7	CASSLVSGEQYF	TGTGCCAGCAGCTTGGTTTCGGGCGAGCAGTACTTC
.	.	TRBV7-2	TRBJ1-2	CASSSRTGKGGYTF	TGTGCCAGCAGCTCCAGAACAGGGAAGGGTGGCTACACCTTC
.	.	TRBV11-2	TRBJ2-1	CASSLGGGAYNEQFF	TGTGCCAGCAGCTTAGGAGGCGGAGCCTACAATGAGCAGTTCTTC
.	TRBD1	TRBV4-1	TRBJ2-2	CASSLQGGQGGTGRELFF	TGCGCCAGCAGCCTTCAAGGCGGACAGGGGGGGACGGGACGGGAGCTGTTTTTT
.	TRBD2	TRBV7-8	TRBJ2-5	CASSSTGSGGTQETQYF	TGTGCCAGCAGTTCCACAGGTAGCGGGGGTACACAAGAGACCCAGTACTTC
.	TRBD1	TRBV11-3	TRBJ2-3	CASSSTGGDTDTQYF	TGTGCCAGCAGCTCGACAGGGGGGGACACAGATACGCAGTATTTT
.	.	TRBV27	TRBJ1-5	CASSLRGSNQPQHF	TGTGCCAGCAGTTTACGGGGTAGCAATCAGCCCCAGCATTTT